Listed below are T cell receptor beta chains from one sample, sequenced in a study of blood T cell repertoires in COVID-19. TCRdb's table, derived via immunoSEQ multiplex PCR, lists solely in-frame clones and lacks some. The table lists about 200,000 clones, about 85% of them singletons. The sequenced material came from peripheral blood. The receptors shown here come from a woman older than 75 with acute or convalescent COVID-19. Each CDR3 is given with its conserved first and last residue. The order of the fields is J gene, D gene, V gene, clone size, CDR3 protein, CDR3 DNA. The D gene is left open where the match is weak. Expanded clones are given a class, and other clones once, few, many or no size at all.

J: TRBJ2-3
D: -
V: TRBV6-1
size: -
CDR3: CASSENRDTQYF
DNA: TGTGCCAGCAGTGAAAACAGGGATACGCAGTATTTT

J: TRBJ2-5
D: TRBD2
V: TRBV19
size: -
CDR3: CASSIPGLGSLETQYF
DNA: TGTGCCAGTAGTATTCCGGGACTAGGTTCTTTGGAGACCCAGTACTTC

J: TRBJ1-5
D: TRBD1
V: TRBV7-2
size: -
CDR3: CASSLVTGGNQPQHF
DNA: TGTGCCAGCAGCTTAGTAACAGGGGGCAATCAGCCCCAGCATTTT

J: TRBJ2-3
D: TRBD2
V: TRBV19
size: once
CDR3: CASSTSGLAGTDTQYF
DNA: TGTGCCAGTAGTACTTCGGGGCTAGCGGGGACAGATACGCAGTATTTT

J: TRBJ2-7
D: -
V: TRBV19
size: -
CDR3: CASSIEPAQGEQYF
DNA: TGTGCCAGTAGTATCGAGCCAGCCCAGGGGGAGCAGTACTTC

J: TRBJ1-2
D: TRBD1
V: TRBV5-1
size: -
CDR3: CASSWGQGEGYTF
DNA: TGCGCCAGCAGCTGGGGACAGGGCGAGGGCTACACCTTC

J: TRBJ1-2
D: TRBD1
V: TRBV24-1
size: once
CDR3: CATSGDSFIHGYTF
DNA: TGTGCCACCAGTGGGGACAGCTTTATCCATGGCTACACCTTC

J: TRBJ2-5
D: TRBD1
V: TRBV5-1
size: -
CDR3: CASSLLGTGGETQYF
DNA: TGCGCCAGCAGCTTGTTAGGGACAGGGGGGGAGACCCAGTACTTC

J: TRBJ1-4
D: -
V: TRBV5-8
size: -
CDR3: CASSRAMVTNEKLFF
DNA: TGTGCCAGCAGCCGAGCGATGGTGACTAATGAAAAACTGTTTTTT

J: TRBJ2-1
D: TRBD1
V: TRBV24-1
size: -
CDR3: CATSKQGASYNEQFF
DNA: TGTGCCACCAGTAAACAGGGGGCTTCCTACAATGAGCAGTTCTTC

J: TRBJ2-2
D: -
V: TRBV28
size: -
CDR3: CASSPIGTGELFF
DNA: TGTGCCAGCAGTCCCATCGGCACCGGGGAGCTGTTTTTT

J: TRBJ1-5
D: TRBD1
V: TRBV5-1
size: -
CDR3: CASSLSGTVNQPQHF
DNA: TGCGCCAGCAGCTTATCAGGGACAGTCAATCAGCCCCAGCATTTT

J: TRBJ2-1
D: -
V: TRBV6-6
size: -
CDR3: CASRHLDSSYNEQFF
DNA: TGTGCCAGCAGGCACCTAGACAGTTCCTACAATGAGCAGTTCTTC

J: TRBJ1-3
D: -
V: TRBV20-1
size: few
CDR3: CSALTGNTIYF
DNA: TGCAGTGCCCTAACCGGGAACACCATATATTTT

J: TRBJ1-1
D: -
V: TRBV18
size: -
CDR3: CASSWGHNTEAFF
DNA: TGTGCCAGCTCTTGGGGGCACAACACTGAAGCTTTCTTT

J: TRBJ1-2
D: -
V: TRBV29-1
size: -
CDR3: CSVRVTNYGYTF
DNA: TGCAGCGTTCGGGTAACTAACTATGGCTACACCTTC

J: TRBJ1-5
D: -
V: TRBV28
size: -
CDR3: CAIIRQDPHNQPQHF
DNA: TGTGCCATTATCCGACAGGACCCGCACAATCAGCCCCAGCATTTT

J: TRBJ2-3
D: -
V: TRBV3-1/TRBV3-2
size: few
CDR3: CASSPLFTDTQYF
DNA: TGTGCCAGCAGCCCCTTATTCACAGATACGCAGTATTTT

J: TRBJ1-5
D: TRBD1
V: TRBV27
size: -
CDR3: CASSPLPGQGTYSNQPQHF
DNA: TGTGCCAGCAGTCCACTCCCGGGACAGGGCACCTATAGCAATCAGCCCCAGCATTTT

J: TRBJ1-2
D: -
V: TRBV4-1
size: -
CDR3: CASSPHVGGASNYGYTF
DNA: TGCGCCAGCAGCCCACACGTTGGGGGCGCCTCTAACTATGGCTACACCTTC

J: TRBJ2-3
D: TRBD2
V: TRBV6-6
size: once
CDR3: CASSHSGTSGRATDTQYF
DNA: TGTGCCAGCAGTCATTCCGGGACTAGCGGGAGGGCGACAGATACGCAGTATTTT

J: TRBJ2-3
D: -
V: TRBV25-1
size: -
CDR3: CASRGRGDTQYF
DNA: TGTGCCAGCAGGGGGCGCGGAGATACGCAGTATTTT

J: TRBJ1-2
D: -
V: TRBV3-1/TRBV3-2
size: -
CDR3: CASSQGGYGYTF
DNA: TGTGCCAGCAGCCAAGGAGGTTATGGCTACACCTTC

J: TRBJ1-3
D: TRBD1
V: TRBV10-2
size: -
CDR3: CASTRDSRSGNTIYF
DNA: TGCGCCAGCACCAGGGACAGCCGCTCTGGAAACACCATATATTTT

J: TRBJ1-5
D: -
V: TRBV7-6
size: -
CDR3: CASSSTVGGNQPQHF
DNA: TGTGCCAGCAGCTCCACCGTCGGGGGCAATCAGCCCCAGCATTTT

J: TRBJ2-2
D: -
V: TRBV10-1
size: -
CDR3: CATSVAGELFF
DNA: TGCGCCACCTCGGTGGCCGGGGAGCTGTTTTTT

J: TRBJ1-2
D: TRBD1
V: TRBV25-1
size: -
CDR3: CASSDPPDRGIYGYTF
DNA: TGTGCCAGCAGTGACCCGCCGGACAGGGGGATCTATGGCTACACCTTC

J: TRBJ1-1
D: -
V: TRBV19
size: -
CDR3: CASSPGGRAYFLMNTEAFF
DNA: TGTGCCAGTAGTCCCGGGGGGCGAGCCTACTTCCTAATGAACACTGAAGCTTTCTTT

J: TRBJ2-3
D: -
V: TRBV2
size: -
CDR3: CASSAGTGGSQYF
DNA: TGTGCCAGCAGCGCCGGGACAGGCGGGAGCCAGTATTTT

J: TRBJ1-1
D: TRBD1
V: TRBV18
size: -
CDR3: CASSPGAGQGAEAFF
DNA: TGTGCCAGCTCACCGGGGGCAGGACAGGGGGCTGAAGCTTTCTTT

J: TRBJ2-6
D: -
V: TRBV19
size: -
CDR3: CASVKKAGVIPTLNGSGANVLTF
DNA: TGTGCCAGCGTAAAAAAAGCAGGGGTTATACCGACCCTTAATGGATCTGGGGCCAACGTCCTGACTTTC

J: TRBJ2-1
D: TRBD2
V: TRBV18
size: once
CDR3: CASSPTKGTSGSLGEQFF
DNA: TGTGCCAGCTCACCAACTAAAGGGACTAGCGGGAGTTTGGGTGAGCAGTTCTTC

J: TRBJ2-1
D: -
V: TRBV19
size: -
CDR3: CASSSRGQIYEQFF
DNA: TGTGCCAGTAGTTCCAGAGGTCAGATCTATGAGCAGTTCTTC

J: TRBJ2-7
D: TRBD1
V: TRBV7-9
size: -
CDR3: CASSLARTGVAEQYF
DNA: TGTGCCAGCAGCTTAGCTCGGACAGGGGTAGCCGAGCAGTACTTC

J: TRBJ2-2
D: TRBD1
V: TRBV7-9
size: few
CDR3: CASSLPIRGQDNTGELFF
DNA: TGTGCCAGCAGCTTACCCATAAGGGGACAGGACAACACCGGGGAGCTGTTTTTT

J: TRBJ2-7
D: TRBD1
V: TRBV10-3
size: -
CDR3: CAISGTGTEQYF
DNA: TGTGCCATCAGTGGGACAGGGACCGAGCAGTACTTC

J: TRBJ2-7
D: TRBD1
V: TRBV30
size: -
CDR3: CAWRGQGAYEQYF
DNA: TGTGCCTGGAGAGGACAGGGGGCATACGAGCAGTACTTC

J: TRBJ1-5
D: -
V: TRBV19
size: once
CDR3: CASSITRNQPQHF
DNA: TGTGCCAGTAGTATTACCAGAAATCAGCCCCAGCATTTT

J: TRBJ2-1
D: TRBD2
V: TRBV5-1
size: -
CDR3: CASSLVLAGRNEQFF
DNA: TGCGCCAGCAGCTTGGTACTAGCGGGCCGCAATGAGCAGTTCTTC

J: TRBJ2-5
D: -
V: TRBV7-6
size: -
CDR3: CASSESPPSGVAETQYF
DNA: TGTGCCAGCAGCGAAAGCCCCCCCAGTGGAGTGGCAGAGACCCAGTACTTC

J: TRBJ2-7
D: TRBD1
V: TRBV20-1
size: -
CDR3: CSASSVGTGFTYEQYF
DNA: TGCAGTGCTAGTTCTGTTGGGACAGGGTTTACTTACGAGCAGTACTTC

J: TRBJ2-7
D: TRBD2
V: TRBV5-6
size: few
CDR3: CASSPGQGGTSGRYEQYF
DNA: TGTGCCAGCAGCCCTGGGCAGGGGGGGACTAGCGGGAGGTACGAGCAGTACTTC

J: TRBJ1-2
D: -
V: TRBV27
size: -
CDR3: CASSLQQGGYGYTF
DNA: TGTGCCAGCAGCCTCCAACAGGGCGGCTATGGCTACACCTTC

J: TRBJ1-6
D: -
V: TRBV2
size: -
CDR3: CASRITLYNSPLHF
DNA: TGTGCCAGCAGGATTACACTATATAATTCACCCCTCCACTTT

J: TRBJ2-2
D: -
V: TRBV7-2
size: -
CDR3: CASSLFPGSGTGELFF
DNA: TGTGCCAGCAGCTTATTCCCCGGGAGTGGCACCGGGGAGCTGTTTTTT

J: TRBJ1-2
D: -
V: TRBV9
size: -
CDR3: CASSVSGIYGYTF
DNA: TGTGCCAGCAGCGTATCCGGTATCTATGGCTACACCTTC

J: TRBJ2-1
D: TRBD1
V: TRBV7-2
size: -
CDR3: CASRHDRGVYNEQFF
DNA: TGTGCCAGCAGACATGACAGGGGGGTTTACAATGAGCAGTTCTTC

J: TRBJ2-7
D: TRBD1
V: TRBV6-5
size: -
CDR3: CASSSIQGDRGYEQYF
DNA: TGTGCCAGCAGTTCGATACAGGGGGATCGGGGGTACGAGCAGTACTTC

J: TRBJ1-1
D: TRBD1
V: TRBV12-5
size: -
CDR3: CASGLQGGTEAFF
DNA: TGTGCTAGTGGTTTACAGGGGGGGACTGAAGCTTTCTTT